This T cell receptor (beta chain) derives from a study of blood T cell repertoires in COVID-19. Trimming stripped 3 bases from V and 4 bases from J, with 19 bases between. The CDR3 length is 16 residues. From germline, CDR1 is DFQATT and CDR2 SNEGSKA (reference sequence). One Seattle source followed patients from active infection through their disease course. Original processing notes: Scientists estimated how many nucleated cells there were by amplifying reference gene primers. The protocol was immunoSEQ multiplex PCR, while the TCRdb copy is restricted to in-frame clones and leaves out a portion. That table supplies the V and J calls and clone size; D and trimming were determined from the DNA. The sample holds fewer than 250,000 clones; around 88% are singletons and the top ten take roughly 6.2%.

J is TRBJ1-5 and V is TRBV20-1; perhaps TRBD1 as D (6 bases). The sequenced sample consisted of peripheral blood. This sequence originates from a woman of 80 years or more with COVID-19, enrolled during active disease. CDR3 DNA: TGCAGTGCTAGTTTTGAAGGCGGGGGGCGAAATCAGCCCCAGCATTTT. It yields the protein CSASFEGGGRNQPQHF.